This T cell receptor (beta chain) was captured in a study of persistence of HIV-infected CD4 T cells. Study at large: A median of 8 years of suppressive ART preceded sampling. Findings of the study overall: Antigen-responding cells were enriched for degenerate expanded CDR3beta sequences.

The CDR3 sequence is 16 residues long. CDR1 is SGHVS and CDR2 is FQNEAQ in the germline V gene. Trimming removed 1 base from V and 5 bases from J, with 14 bases in between. With regard to this clone: Antigen specificity is unknown.

The stimulus was lysate of CMV-infected fibroblasts, approximately 9.6 ug/mL. Memory cells lacking CD40L and CD69 with high CD45RO were sorted. For about 20 hours, CD8-depleted PBMCs received anti-CD28/CD49d costimulation, a CD40-blocking antibody and enfuvirtide. Sequencing used immunoSEQ version 4 in survey mode. This table comes from immunoSEQ multiplex PCR, and its TCRdb copy is limited to in-frame clones, with some not included. The sample lists under 60,000 clones, under 85% occurring once. V gene TRBV7-8 combines with J gene TRBJ1-4; D gene ambiguous. The sequence derives from an adult man with HIV who was CMV-seropositive. Material: CD4+ T cells sorted from PBMCs after roughly 17-hour stimulation, obtained from a patient who received antiretroviral therapy. CDR3 nucleotides: TGTGCCAGCAGCTTAGTGGGGAACTTGCCGAATGAAAAACTGTTTTTT. Amino acid sequence: CASSLVGNLPNEKLFF.